A single sample is the source of the 15 T cell receptor beta chains below, sequenced in a study of blood T cell repertoires in COVID-19. Here immunoSEQ multiplex PCR was the method, and the copy in TCRdb shows in-frame clones only, minus some. The sample holds almost 250,000 clones, 80% to 90% seen once. The sequenced material came from PBMCs or T cells enriched from blood (not recorded which). These receptors were taken from a woman aged 25 to 39 who had recovered from COVID-19.

The chain is built from TRBV3-1 (or the pseudogene TRBV3-2) and TRBJ2-2; possibly TRBD1 for D (6 bases). The CDR3 is made up of 18 amino acids. The ends were cut back, 0 bases at V and 0 bases at J, with 14 bases in the middle. CDR1 is LGHDT and CDR2 is YNNKEL in the germline V gene (reference sequence). CDR3 DNA sequence: TGTGCCAGCAGCCAAGATTATACGGACAGATCGAACACCGGGGAGCTGTTTTTT. It yields the protein CASSQDYTDRSNTGELFF.

V gene TRBV6-5 combines with J gene TRBJ2-1, with no clear D. CDR3 length equals 15 residues. Germline CDR1 and CDR2: MNHEY and SVGAGI. Trimming cost V 5 bases and J 6 bases, with 17 bases left between them. In nucleotides, the CDR3 is TGTGCCAGCAGTCTTAGACGACCTAGACCCAATGAGCAGTTCTTC. Translating gives CASSLRRPRPNEQFF.

V usage is TRBV2 and J usage is TRBJ2-5; 14 bases are a match to TRBD2. Germline V gene sequence: CDR1 SNHLY, CDR2 FYNNEI. V was pared by 6 bases and J by 4 bases, with 10 bases of the junction left unmatched. The CDR3 sequence is 17 residues long. CDR3 amino acids: CASSSGLAGGYGETQYF. The CDR3 bases are TGTGCCAGCAGCTCAGGACTAGCGGGAGGCTATGGAGAGACCCAGTACTTC.

DNA of the CDR3: TGCAGCGTTGGGGTACAGCCCTACTACGAGCAGTACTTC. Its protein is CSVGVQPYYEQYF. This chain uses TRBV29-1 with TRBJ2-7; D not certain. The CDR3 contains 13 residues. Deletions cut 4 bases from V and 3 bases from J, with 13 bases between. Germline CDR1 reads SQVTM; CDR2 reads ANQGSEA.

V and J are TRBV11-2 and TRBJ1-3; 7 nucleotides align to TRBD1. This CDR3 region has 14 residues. Germline assignment: CDR1 SGHAT and CDR2 FQNNGV. V lost 3 bases to trimming and J lost 4 bases; unmatched junction nucleotides: 3. The CDR3 sequence is CASSLDRSGNTIYF. In nucleotides, the CDR3 is TGTGCCAGCAGCTTGGACAGGTCAGGAAACACCATATATTTT.

J is TRBJ2-1 and V is TRBV28; 12 bases line up with TRBD2. J was trimmed by 10 bases and V by 2 bases; bases with no gene match: 0. The germline gives CDR1 MDHEN, CDR2 SYDVKM. This CDR3 spans 13 amino acids. The CDR3, as DNA: TGTGCCAGCAGTTTAACTAGCGGGAGGGAGCAGTTCTTC. Amino acid sequence: CASSLTSGREQFF.

The chain employs TRBV12-3 or TRBV12-4 and TRBJ1-2, with D hard to call. The CDR3 has 13 amino acids. With 3 bases removed from V and 5 bases from J, the gap between germline ends came to 10 bases. CDR3 residues: CASSFGDPYGYTF. Here the CDR3 DNA reads TGTGCCAGCAGTTTCGGGGATCCTTATGGCTACACCTTC.

The chain combines TRBV11-2 with TRBJ1-1; possibly TRBD1 for D (5 bases). This CDR3 spans 16 amino acids. The ends were cut back, 1 base at V and 0 bases at J, with 12 bases in the middle. The germline V gene encodes CDR1 SGHAT and CDR2 FQNNGV. Written as DNA, the CDR3 is TGTGCCAGCAGCTTAGCAGGCTGGGGCATGAACACTGAAGCTTTCTTT. It yields the protein CASSLAGWGMNTEAFF.

The J gene is TRBJ2-2, the V gene TRBV5-1; 7 bases fit TRBD1. Germline values: CDR1 SGHRS, CDR2 YFSETQ. The CDR3 covers 18 residues. Losses at the gene ends were 6 bases for V and 4 bases for J; bases not matched to a gene: 18. The CDR3 DNA reads as TGCGCCAGCACCCTAAAACAGGGGACCCCTGGGATCACCGGGGAGCTGTTTTTT. Its protein product is CASTLKQGTPGITGELFF. Full variable domain (remainder filled in from reference TRBV5-1 and TRBJ2-2): KAGVTQTPRYLIKTRGQQVTLSCSPISGHRSVSWYQQTPGQGLQFLFEYFSETQRNKGNFPGRFSGRQFSNSRSEMNVSTLELGDSALYLCASTLKQGTPGITGELFFGEGSRLTVL.

The V call is TRBV5-4, the J call TRBJ2-5; 7 bases agree with TRBD2. V dropped 0 bases and J dropped 2; count of bases not matched to a gene: 1. The CDR3 is made up of 14 amino acids. Germline V gene lookup returns CDR1 SGHNT and CDR2 YYREEE (reference sequence). CDR3 DNA: TGTGCCAGCAGCTTGGACGGGGGGCAAGAGACCCAGTACTTC. It yields the protein CASSLDGGQETQYF.

The chain carries TRBV6-2 or TRBV6-3 and TRBJ1-1; 7 bases map to TRBD1. Trimming at V came to 2 bases and at J to 4 bases, leaving 4 bases not matched to a gene. The CDR3 is 14 residues long. Germline V gene data show CDR1 as MNHEY and CDR2 as SVGEGT. CDR3 in amino acids: CASSYRQGPTEAFF. The CDR3 DNA follows: TGTGCCAGCAGTTACCGACAGGGCCCCACTGAAGCTTTCTTT.

The V gene is TRBV6-2 or TRBV6-3, the J gene TRBJ2-6; 8 bases agree with TRBD1. Germline CDR1 reads MNHEY; CDR2 reads SVGEGT. The length of the CDR3 is 19 residues. V lost 0 bases to trimming and J lost 4 bases; unmatched junction nucleotides: 11. CDR3 nucleotides: TGTGCCAGCAGTTACTCGATAGGGACAGGTCTTCCCGGGGCCAACGTCCTGACTTTC. Its translation: CASSYSIGTGLPGANVLTF.

The V call is TRBV12-1, the J call TRBJ1-2; the table gives TRBD1 as D, unverified against the DNA. TRBV12-1 is annotated as a pseudogene. The CDR3 consists of 18 residues. CDR3 region: CASSSTPKRQGCLYGYTF. The CDR3 nucleotides read TGTGCCAGCAGCTCTACACCCAAGAGACAGGGATGTCTCTATGGCTACACCTTC.

The V and J genes are TRBV12-3 or TRBV12-4 and TRBJ1-5, with D tentatively TRBD1 (6 bases). Trimming pared 6 bases from V and 4 bases from J, leaving 10 bases between. The CDR3 runs 13 residues. The CDR3 sequence is CASRVTGNQPQHF. Here the CDR3 DNA reads TGTGCCAGCAGGGTCACAGGGAATCAGCCCCAGCATTTT.

J is TRBJ1-1 and V is TRBV10-3, with 9 bases lining up with TRBD1. This CDR3 comprises 16 residues. Trimming removed 0 bases from V and 1 base from J; junction bases left unmatched: 3. CDR1 is ENHRY and CDR2 is SYGVKD in the germline V gene. The CDR3 nucleotides are TGTGCCATCAGTGAGTCAGGGGACAGGGCGAACACTGAAGCTTTCTTT. Its protein product is CAISESGDRANTEAFF.